This is a list of T cell receptor beta chains from one sample in a study of CD8+ T cells in alopecia areata. Only in-frame clones appear in the TCRdb table, and some are missing; sequencing was by immunoSEQ multiplex PCR. Found here are approximately 180,000 clones, approximately 67% of them singletons; the top ten hold roughly 1.3%. The sample was CD4+ T cells sorted from blood, taken around week 50, from a patient treated with tofacitinib. These receptors all stem from a human donor with alopecia areata. The CDR3 runs from the conserved cysteine through the conserved F or W. Each record gives: V gene, J gene, clone size, D gene, CDR3 DNA, CDR3 protein. D genes are given only for firm matches. Clone size is not always given. Where it is, it says once, few, many or a class for expanded clones.

TRBV2	TRBJ2-3	few	TRBD1	TGTGCCAGCAGCGGAGACAGGGTTACGCAGTATTTT	CASSGDRVTQYF
TRBV4-1	TRBJ1-1	NA	NA	TGCGCCAGCAGCCATTCACAGGGTGTGAACACTGAAGCTTTCTTT	CASSHSQGVNTEAFF
TRBV6-1	TRBJ2-7	few	NA	TGTGCAACGGGACGGGACTACGAGCAGTACTTC	CATGRDYEQYF
TRBV30	TRBJ2-5	NA	NA	TGTGCCTGGAGCTCGGACTACAGGAGATTGGAGACCCAGTACTTC	CAWSSDYRRLETQYF
TRBV2	TRBJ1-6	NA	TRBD1	TGTGCCAGCAGCACCGGGACAGGGTCAATGAATTCACCCCTCCACTTT	CASSTGTGSMNSPLHF
TRBV6-5	TRBJ1-1	NA	NA	TGTGCCAGCAGTTACTCGACGCTTACTGAAGCTTTCTTT	CASSYSTLTEAFF
TRBV30	TRBJ1-6	NA	NA	TGTGCCTGGAGCCCGGGGCCCCAGTGGCCCCTCCACTTT	CAWSPGPQWPLHF
TRBV10-1	TRBJ2-7	NA	NA	TGCGCCAGCAGTAACCCGCTGACCTACGAGCAGTACTTC	CASSNPLTYEQYF
TRBV5-6	TRBJ2-6	few	TRBD1	TGTGCCAGCAACACAGGGGCTGGGGCCAACGTCCTGACTTTC	CASNTGAGANVLTF
TRBV30	TRBJ1-6	NA	NA	TGTGCCTGGAGTGTACAGGTTAATTCACCCCTCCACTTT	CAWSVQVNSPLHF
TRBV14	TRBJ2-6	few	NA	TGTGCCAGCAGCGCAGGCTCCAACGTCCTGACTTTC	CASSAGSNVLTF
TRBV29-1	TRBJ2-5	NA	NA	TGCAGCGTGGCTGGGTTACAAGAGACCCAGTACTTC	CSVAGLQETQYF
TRBV5-1	TRBJ2-7	NA	TRBD1	TGCGCCAGCAGCAGAAGGGGGACAGGGGTGGACGAGCAGTACTTC	CASSRRGTGVDEQYF
TRBV7-3	TRBJ1-2	NA	NA	TGTGCCAGCAGCCGACCCTCGGTTGGCTACACCTTC	CASSRPSVGYTF
TRBV2	TRBJ1-5	many	NA	TGTGCCAGCAGTGTTGAGGGGAATCAGCCCCAGCATTTT	CASSVEGNQPQHF